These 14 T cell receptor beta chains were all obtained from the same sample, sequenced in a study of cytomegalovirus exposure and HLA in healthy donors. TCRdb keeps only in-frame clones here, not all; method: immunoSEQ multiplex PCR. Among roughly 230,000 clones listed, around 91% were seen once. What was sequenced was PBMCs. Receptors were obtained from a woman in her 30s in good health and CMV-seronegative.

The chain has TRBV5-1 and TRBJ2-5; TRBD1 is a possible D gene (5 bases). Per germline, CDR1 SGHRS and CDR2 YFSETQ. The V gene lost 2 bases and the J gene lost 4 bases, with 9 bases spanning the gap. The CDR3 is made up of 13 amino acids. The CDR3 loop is CASSLRGRETQYF. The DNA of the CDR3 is TGCGCCAGCAGCTTAAGGGGCCGAGAGACCCAGTACTTC.

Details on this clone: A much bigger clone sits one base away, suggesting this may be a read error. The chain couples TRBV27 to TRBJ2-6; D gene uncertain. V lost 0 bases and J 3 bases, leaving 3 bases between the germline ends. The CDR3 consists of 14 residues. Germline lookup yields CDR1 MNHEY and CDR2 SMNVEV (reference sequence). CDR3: CASSLSFGANVLTF. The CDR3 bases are TGTGCCAGCAGTTTATCCTTTGGGGCCAACGTCCTGACTTTC.

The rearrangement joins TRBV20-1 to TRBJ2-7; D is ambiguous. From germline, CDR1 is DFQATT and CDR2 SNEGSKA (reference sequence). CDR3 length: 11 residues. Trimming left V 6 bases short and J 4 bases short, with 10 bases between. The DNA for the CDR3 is TGCAGTGCCCAGAATGGTTACGAGCAGTACTTC. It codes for CSAQNGYEQYF.

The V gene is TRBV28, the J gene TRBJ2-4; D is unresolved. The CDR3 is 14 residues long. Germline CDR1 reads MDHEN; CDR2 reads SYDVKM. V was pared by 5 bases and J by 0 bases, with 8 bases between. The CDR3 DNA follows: TGTGCCAGCAGTCCAGCGTTAGCCAAAAACATTCAGTACTTC. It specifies CASSPALAKNIQYF.

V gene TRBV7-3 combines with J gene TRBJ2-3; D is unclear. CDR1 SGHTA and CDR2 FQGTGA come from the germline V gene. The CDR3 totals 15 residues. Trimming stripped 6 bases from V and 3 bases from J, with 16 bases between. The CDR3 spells CASSPDTTATDTQYF. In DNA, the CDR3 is TGTGCCAGCAGTCCTGACACTACTGCTACAGATACGCAGTATTTT.

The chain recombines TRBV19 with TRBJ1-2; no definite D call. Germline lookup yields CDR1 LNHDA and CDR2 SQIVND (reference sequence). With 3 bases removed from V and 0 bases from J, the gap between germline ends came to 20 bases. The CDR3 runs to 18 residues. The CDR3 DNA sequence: TGTGCCAGTAGTATCCCCTATACTCGACGGACGGCTAACTATGGCTACACCTTC. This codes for CASSIPYTRRTANYGYTF.

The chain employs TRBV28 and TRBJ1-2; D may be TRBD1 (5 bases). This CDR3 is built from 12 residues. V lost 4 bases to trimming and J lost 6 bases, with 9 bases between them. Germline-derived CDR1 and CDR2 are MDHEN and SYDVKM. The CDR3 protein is CASSSPGDGYTF. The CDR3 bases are TGTGCCAGCAGTTCCCCGGGGGATGGCTACACCTTC.

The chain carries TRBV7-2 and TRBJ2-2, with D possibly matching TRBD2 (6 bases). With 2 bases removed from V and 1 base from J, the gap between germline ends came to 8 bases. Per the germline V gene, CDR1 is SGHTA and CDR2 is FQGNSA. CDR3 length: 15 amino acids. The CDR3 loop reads CASSLTGVNTGELFF. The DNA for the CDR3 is TGTGCCAGCAGCTTAACGGGAGTGAACACCGGGGAGCTGTTTTTT.

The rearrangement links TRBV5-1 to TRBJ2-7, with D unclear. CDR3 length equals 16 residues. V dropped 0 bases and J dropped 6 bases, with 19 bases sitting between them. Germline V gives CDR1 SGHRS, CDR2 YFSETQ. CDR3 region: CASSLAVQPVLGEQYF. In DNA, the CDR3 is TGCGCCAGCAGCTTGGCGGTACAGCCCGTCCTAGGCGAGCAGTACTTC.

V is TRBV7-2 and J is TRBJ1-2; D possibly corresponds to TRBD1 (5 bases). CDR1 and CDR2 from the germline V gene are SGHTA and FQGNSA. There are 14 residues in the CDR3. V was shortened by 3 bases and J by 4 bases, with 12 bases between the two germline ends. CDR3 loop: CASSLGRQSYGYTF. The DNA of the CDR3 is TGTGCCAGCAGCTTGGGCAGACAGTCCTATGGCTACACCTTC.

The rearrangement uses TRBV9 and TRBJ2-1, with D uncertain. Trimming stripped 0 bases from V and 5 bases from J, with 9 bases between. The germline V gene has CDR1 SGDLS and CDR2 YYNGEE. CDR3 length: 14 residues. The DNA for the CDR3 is TGTGCCAGCAGCGTAGGTGGTCCAAACAATGAGCAGTTCTTC. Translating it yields CASSVGGPNNEQFF.

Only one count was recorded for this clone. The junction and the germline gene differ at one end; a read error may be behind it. CDR3 nucleotide sequence: TGTGCCACCAGTTCAGCGTCGGGCACTAGGACCGAGCAGTACTTC. Encoded protein: CATSSASGTRTEQYF. The chain employs TRBV27 and TRBJ2-7; weak D call: TRBD2 (5 bases). Germline CDR1 MNHEY, CDR2 SMNVEV (reference sequence). The CDR3 totals 15 residues.

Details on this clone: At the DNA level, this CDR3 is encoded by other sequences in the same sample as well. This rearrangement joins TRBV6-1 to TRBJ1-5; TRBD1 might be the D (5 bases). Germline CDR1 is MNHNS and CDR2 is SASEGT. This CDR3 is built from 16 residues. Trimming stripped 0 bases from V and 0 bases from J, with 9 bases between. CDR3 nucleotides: TGTGCCAGCAGTGAAGCTTGGGGGTATAGCAATCAGCCCCAGCATTTT. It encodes CASSEAWGYSNQPQHF.

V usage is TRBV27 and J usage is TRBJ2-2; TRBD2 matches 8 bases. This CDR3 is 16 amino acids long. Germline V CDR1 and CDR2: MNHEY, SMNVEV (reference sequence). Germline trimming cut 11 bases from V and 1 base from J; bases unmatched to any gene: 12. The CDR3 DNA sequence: TGTGCCTCCCGGGAGGGCGTCTCCAAGAACACCGGGGAGCTGTTTTTT. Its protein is CASREGVSKNTGELFF.